This is a list of T cell receptor beta chains from one sample in a study of CD8 T cells in Susac syndrome. TCRdb analysed the immunoSEQ multiplex PCR reads with MiXCR anew, one entry per CDR3 protein. The data show 150,000 to 190,000 distinct CDR3 sequences, roughly 96% seen once. The specimen sequenced was CD8+ T cells from PBMCs. The receptors derive from a human donor with multiple sclerosis. CDR3s include the opening cysteine and the closing phenylalanine or tryptophan. The D gene is left open where the match is weak. Clone size is shown for a subset of rows, as once, few, many or a class of expanded clone.

V	D	size	J	CDR3	DNA
TRBV7-9	TRBD2	NA	TRBJ2-1	CASSPRGGAGNEQFF	TGTGCCAGCAGCCCTCGCGGGGGGGCGGGCAATGAGCAGTTCTTC
TRBV27	NA	NA	TRBJ1-6	CASSLSAAFNSPLHF	TGTGCCAGCAGTTTATCGGCAGCCTTCAATTCACCCCTCCACTTT
TRBV20-1	TRBD1	NA	TRBJ1-2	CSARGTGLYYGYTF	TGCAGTGCGAGAGGGACAGGGCTGTACTATGGCTACACCTTC
TRBV7-8	NA	once	TRBJ1-1	CASSLGAGPVTHTEAFF	TGTGCCAGCAGCTTAGGAGCGGGGCCGGTGACGCACACTGAAGCTTTCTTT
TRBV15	NA	NA	TRBJ1-5	CATSDGFGQPQHF	TGTGCCACCAGCGACGGGTTTGGGCAGCCCCAGCATTTT
TRBV12-3/TRBV12-4	NA	NA	TRBJ2-7	CASSSGGHLYEQYF	TGTGCCAGCAGTTCAGGGGGGCACCTGTACGAGCAGTACTTC
TRBV9	NA	NA	TRBJ2-1	CASSASGTYNEQFF	TGTGCCAGCAGCGCATCTGGCACCTACAATGAGCAGTTCTTC
TRBV7-8	NA	once	TRBJ2-1	CASSFEFRDEQFF	TGTGCCAGCAGCTTCGAGTTCCGCGATGAGCAGTTCTTC
TRBV19	NA	once	TRBJ1-5	CASSMAGNNQPQHF	TGTGCCAGTAGTATGGCAGGGAACAATCAGCCCCAGCATTTT
TRBV6-2/TRBV6-3	NA	NA	TRBJ2-2	CASSPTGELFF	TGTGCCAGCAGCCCCACCGGGGAGCTGTTTTTT
TRBV5-6	TRBD1	NA	TRBJ1-1	CASSSGQRDTEAFF	TGTGCCAGCAGCTCGGGACAGAGAGACACTGAAGCTTTCTTT
TRBV27	NA	NA	TRBJ2-1	CASSLWAENNEQFF	TGTGCCAGCAGTTTATGGGCAGAGAACAATGAGCAGTTCTTC
TRBV3-1	NA	NA	TRBJ2-6	CASSPPSGANVLTF	TGTGCCAGCAGCCCACCCTCTGGGGCCAACGTCCTGACTTTC
TRBV27	TRBD1	NA	TRBJ2-5	CASSPLLTGGVGETQYF	TGTGCCAGCAGTCCCCTGCTGACAGGGGGGGTTGGGGAGACCCAGTACTTC
TRBV27	NA	NA	TRBJ1-2	CASSLSGNYGYTF	TGTGCCAGCAGTTTGTCGGGTAACTATGGCTACACCTTC
TRBV27	NA	NA	TRBJ2-1	CASSSPGKGYNEQFF	TGTGCCAGCAGTTCTCCGGGAAAGGGGTACAATGAGCAGTTCTTC
TRBV9	NA	NA	TRBJ2-1	CASSVASALSYNEQFF	TGTGCCAGCAGCGTAGCATCGGCTCTCTCCTACAATGAGCAGTTCTTC
TRBV12-3/TRBV12-4	NA	NA	TRBJ1-5	CASSSLLVNQPQHF	TGTGCCAGCAGTTCCCTCCTAGTCAATCAGCCCCAGCATTTT
TRBV9	TRBD1	once	TRBJ2-1	CASSVARGNNEQFF	TGTGCCAGCAGCGTGGCCAGGGGGAACAATGAGCAGTTCTTC
TRBV12-3/TRBV12-4	NA	NA	TRBJ1-1	CASSLDTRGAEAFF	TGTGCCAGCAGTTTAGACACCCGGGGCGCTGAAGCTTTCTTT
TRBV2	TRBD2	NA	TRBJ2-1	CALTGTSGDSSYNEQFF	TGTGCCTTAACGGGGACTAGCGGGGACTCCTCCTACAATGAGCAGTTCTTC
TRBV2	NA	once	TRBJ1-2	CASSESLTTGHGYTF	TGTGCCAGCAGCGAGTCTCTAACGACGGGGCATGGCTACACCTTC
TRBV27	TRBD2	NA	TRBJ2-5	CASSFTAGEVRETQYF	TGTGCCAGCAGTTTTACGGCGGGGGAGGTGAGGGAGACCCAGTACTTC
TRBV27	TRBD1	NA	TRBJ2-3	CASSFGTGADTQYF	TGTGCCAGCAGTTTCGGGACAGGTGCAGATACGCAGTATTTT
TRBV12-5	TRBD1	NA	TRBJ1-2	CASAIGTVEGYTF	TGTGCTAGTGCCATCGGGACAGTGGAAGGCTACACCTTC
TRBV11-2	NA	NA	TRBJ2-7	CASKEEWTEDYEQYF	TGTGCCAGCAAGGAGGAGTGGACAGAAGACTACGAGCAGTACTTC
TRBV6-5	NA	NA	TRBJ2-3	CASSYSEGSTGTDTQYF	TGTGCCAGCAGTTACTCGGAGGGCTCGACTGGCACAGATACGCAGTATTTT
TRBV7-2	TRBD2	few	TRBJ2-1	CASSLALASGGAHYNEQFF	TGTGCCAGCAGCTTAGCTTTAGCTAGCGGGGGAGCCCACTACAATGAGCAGTTCTTC
TRBV7-9	NA	NA	TRBJ2-1	CASSLALGTPYNEQFF	TGTGCCAGCAGCTTAGCACTCGGGACACCCTACAATGAGCAGTTCTTC
TRBV9	TRBD2	once	TRBJ2-3	CASSAKLASSTDTQYF	TGTGCCAGCAGCGCCAAACTAGCGTCTAGCACAGATACGCAGTATTTT
TRBV11-2	NA	NA	TRBJ1-1	CASSLSIVGNTEAFF	TGTGCCAGCAGCTTATCAATAGTCGGGAACACTGAAGCTTTCTTT
TRBV3-1	NA	NA	TRBJ1-1	CASSQVPGKSTEAFF	TGTGCCAGCAGCCAAGTTCCGGGGAAGTCGACTGAAGCTTTCTTT
TRBV27	NA	once	TRBJ2-2	CASSLFQTGELFF	TGTGCCAGCAGTTTATTCCAGACCGGGGAGCTGTTTTTT
TRBV30	TRBD1	NA	TRBJ2-5	CAWSLGQGEETQYF	TGTGCCTGGAGCTTAGGACAGGGAGAAGAGACCCAGTACTTC
TRBV12-5	TRBD1	NA	TRBJ2-7	CASGDRNYEQYF	TGTGCTAGTGGGGACAGGAACTACGAGCAGTACTTC
TRBV7-9	TRBD2	NA	TRBJ2-1	CASSPTSGGPTYNEQFF	TGTGCCAGCAGCCCGACTAGCGGGGGGCCGACCTACAATGAGCAGTTCTTC